The clone carrying this T cell receptor beta chain was recorded once. The germline gives CDR1 SGDLS, CDR2 YYNGEE. Trimming cost V 3 bases and J 6 bases, with 25 bases left between them. The CDR3 spans 17 residues. Generated by immunoSEQ multiplex PCR, the TCRdb table keeps only in-frame clones and is missing some. The table has about 21,000 clones, approximately 98% seen once. The entry originates in a study of T cells after posttransplantation cyclophosphamide. This TCR was recovered from a man aged 40-55 years in good health, CMV-negative, and a related stem cell transplant donor. The sequenced sample consisted of naive CD8+ T cells sorted from PBMCs. The chain uses TRBV9 and TRBJ2-7; D is ambiguous. The CDR3, as DNA: TGTGCCAGCAGCGGGCAGAGTATTGGCCTACTACCGTCCGAGCAGTACTTC. It yields the protein CASSGQSIGLLPSEQYF.